The rows below give T cell receptor beta chains drawn from one sample of a study of blood T cells in healthy people across ages. Via MiXCR, TCRdb re-called the 5' RACE reads, giving one row per CDR3 protein. The profile shows approximately 730,000 distinct CDR3 sequences, approximately 55% of them singletons. Source material: blood. These receptors originate from a man older than 75 in good health. Each CDR3 is given with its conserved first and last residue. The order of the fields is V gene, clone size, D gene, J gene, CDR3 DNA, CDR3 protein. The D gene is left open where the match is weak. The listing skips clone size in some rows; elsewhere it reads once, few, many or a size class.

TRBV27,once,TRBD1,TRBJ2-7,TGTGCCAGCAGTTCCCGGGACAGGAGCTACGAGCAGTACTTC,CASSSRDRSYEQYF
TRBV7-2,-,-,TRBJ1-5,TGTGCCAGCAGCCTCGCCACAGGTTTACGGAATCAGCCCCAGCATTTT,CASSLATGLRNQPQHF
TRBV28,-,-,TRBJ1-4,TGTGCCAGCAGTTCCGCGGGAGGGGGGAATGAAAAACTGTTTTTT,CASSSAGGGNEKLFF
TRBV3-1,once,TRBD2,TRBJ2-4,TGTGCCAGCAGCCAGGCTAGCGGAGCCAAAAACATTCAGTACTTC,CASSQASGAKNIQYF
TRBV3-1,-,-,TRBJ1-4,TGTGCCAGCAGCTACAGGGAGGGAACTAATGAAAAACTGTTTTTT,CASSYREGTNEKLFF
TRBV4-2,-,TRBD2,TRBJ2-1,TGTGCCAGCAGCCAAGAGGGTAGCGGGAGGAATGAGCAGTTCTTC,CASSQEGSGRNEQFF
TRBV7-2,-,-,TRBJ2-7,TGTGCCAGCAGCTTAGGTCCGGGGGCCTTGTACGAGCAGTACTTC,CASSLGPGALYEQYF
TRBV7-8,-,-,TRBJ2-3,TGTGCCAGCAGCCCTGTGACCTTCAACGCGTATTTT,CASSPVTFNAYF
TRBV7-8,-,-,TRBJ2-2,TGTGCCAGCGGAATAGTATCGGGTAACACCGGGGAGCTGTTTTTT,CASGIVSGNTGELFF
TRBV6-2/TRBV6-3,few,-,TRBJ1-2,TGTGCCAGCAGTTACACCCCTCTGGGTGGCTACACCTTC,CASSYTPLGGYTF
TRBV7-9,few,-,TRBJ2-5,TGTGCCAGCAGCTTCTATGGTCCAGGAGAAGAGACCCAGTACTTC,CASSFYGPGEETQYF